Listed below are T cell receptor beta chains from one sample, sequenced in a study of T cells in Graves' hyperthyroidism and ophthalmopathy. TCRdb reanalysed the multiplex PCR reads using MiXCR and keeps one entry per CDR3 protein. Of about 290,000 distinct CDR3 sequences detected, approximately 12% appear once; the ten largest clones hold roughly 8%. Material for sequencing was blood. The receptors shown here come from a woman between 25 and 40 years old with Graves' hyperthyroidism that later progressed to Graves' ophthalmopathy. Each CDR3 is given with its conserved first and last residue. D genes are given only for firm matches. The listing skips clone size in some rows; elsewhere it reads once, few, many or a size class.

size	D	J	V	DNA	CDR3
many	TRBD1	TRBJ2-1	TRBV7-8	TGTGCCAGCACCGGACAGGGGGGTTATAAGGGTGAGCAGTTCTTC	CASTGQGGYKGEQFF
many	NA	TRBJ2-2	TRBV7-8	NA	CASSLSPFGAGELFF
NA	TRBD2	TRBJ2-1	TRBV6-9	TGTGCCAGCAGTTACGTAGCGGGAGCAGGTAATGAGCAGTTCTTC	CASSYVAGAGNEQFF
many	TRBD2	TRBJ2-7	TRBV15	TGTGCCACCAGCAGTGGGACGGGGGGGAGCTCCTACGAGCAGTACTTC	CATSSGTGGSSYEQYF
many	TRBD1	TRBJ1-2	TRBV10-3	TGTGCCATCAGGGGGACAGGGAACTATGGCTACACCTTC	CAIRGTGNYGYTF
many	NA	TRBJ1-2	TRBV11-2	TGTGCCAGCAGCGAGGCCCAGGGATTGGGTGGCTACACCTTC	CASSEAQGLGGYTF
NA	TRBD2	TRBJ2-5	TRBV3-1	TGTGCCAGCAGCCAAGATCGCACTAGCGGGGGGCCTGAACAAGAGACCCAGTACTTC	CASSQDRTSGGPEQETQYF
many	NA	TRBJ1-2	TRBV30	TGTGCCTGCACAGGGTATGGCTACACCTTC	CACTGYGYTF
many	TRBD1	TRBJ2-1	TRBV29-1	TGCAGCGTTGAAGGAGGGGGCAGGGGGATTATTAATGAGCAGTTCTTC	CSVEGGGRGIINEQFF
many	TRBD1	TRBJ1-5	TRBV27	TGTGCCAGCCGGACAGGCTATAGCAATCAGCCCCAGCATTTT	CASRTGYSNQPQHF
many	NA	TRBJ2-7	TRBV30	TGTGCCTGGAGTGTCGAACAGGGCCTTTACGAGCAGTACTTC	CAWSVEQGLYEQYF
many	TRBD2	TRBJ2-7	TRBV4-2	TGTGCCAGCAGCCAAGTCCTAGCGGGTCCATCCTACGAGCAGTACTTC	CASSQVLAGPSYEQYF
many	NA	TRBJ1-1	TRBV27	TGTGCCAGCAGTTTATCAGGCAGGGCAAACACTGAAGCTTTCTTT	CASSLSGRANTEAFF
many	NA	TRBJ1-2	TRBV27	TGTGCCAGCAGTTTTAGGGGCTACACCTTC	CASSFRGYTF
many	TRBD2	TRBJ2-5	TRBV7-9	TGTGCCAGCGTCAGCGGGACCCAAGAGACCCAGTACTTC	CASVSGTQETQYF
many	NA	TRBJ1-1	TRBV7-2	TGTGCCAGCAGTTTAGAAGGCAGGGGTATCACTGAAGCTTTCTTT	CASSLEGRGITEAFF
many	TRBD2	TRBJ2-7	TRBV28	TGTGCCAGCAGTTTCCCCAGCGGGAGCTCCTACGAGCAGTACTTC	CASSFPSGSSYEQYF
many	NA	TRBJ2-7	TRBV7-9	TGTGCCAGCAGCTTAGTCGGGGGAGGTTTAACGTCCTACGAGCAGTACTTC	CASSLVGGGLTSYEQYF
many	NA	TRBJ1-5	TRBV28	TGTGCCAGCATGCCGGACAGCAATCAGCCCCAGCATTTT	CASMPDSNQPQHF
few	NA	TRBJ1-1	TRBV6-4	TGTGCCAGCAGTGACGGGAAGGGTTTGGCGACTGAAGCTTTCTTT	CASSDGKGLATEAFF
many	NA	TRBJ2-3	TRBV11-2	TGTGCCAGCAGCCCGTTCCCCACAGATACGCAGTATTTT	CASSPFPTDTQYF
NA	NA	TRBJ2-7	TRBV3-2	TGTGCCAGCAACTCCCCGGGACAGACCTCCTACGAGCAGTACTTC	CASNSPGQTSYEQYF
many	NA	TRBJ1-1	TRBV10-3	TGTGCCATCAGGGAGTCAGTGACTGAAGCTTTCTTT	CAIRESVTEAFF
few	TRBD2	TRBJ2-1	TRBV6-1	TGTGCCAGCAGTGAATGGACTAGCGGGAGTTATGGCGATGAGCAGTTCTTC	CASSEWTSGSYGDEQFF
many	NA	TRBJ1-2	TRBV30	TGTGCCTGCTCGAACGGAGGGGGGTTAGGCTACACCTTC	CACSNGGGLGYTF
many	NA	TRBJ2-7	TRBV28	TGTGCCAGCAGTTCCCCCCCCTACGAGCAGTACTTC	CASSSPPYEQYF
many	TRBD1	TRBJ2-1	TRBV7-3	TGTGCCAGCAGCCTCGCCGTCCGGACAGGGGTAAATGAGCAGTTCTTC	CASSLAVRTGVNEQFF
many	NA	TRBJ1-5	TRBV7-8	TGTGCCAGCAGCCCTACCCCCGCCAGCAATCAGCCCCAGCATTTT	CASSPTPASNQPQHF
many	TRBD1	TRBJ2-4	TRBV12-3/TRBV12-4	TGTGCCAGCAGTTGGGCAGGGGGCAGGTCCAAAAACATTCAGTACTTC	CASSWAGGRSKNIQYF
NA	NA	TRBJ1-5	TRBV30	TGTGCCTGGAGTGACGGGGCCGATCAGCCCCAGCATTTT	CAWSDGADQPQHF
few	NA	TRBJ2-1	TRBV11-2	TGTGCCAGCAGCTTGTATGGGGACCGGCACAATGAGCAGTTCTTC	CASSLYGDRHNEQFF
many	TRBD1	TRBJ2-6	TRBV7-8	TGTGCCAGCAGCTCCTACCGGGACAGTCTACGGGCCAACGTCCTGACTTTC	CASSSYRDSLRANVLTF
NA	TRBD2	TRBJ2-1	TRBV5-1	TGCGCCAGCAGCTTGGCCATTAGCGGGAATAACCGCGATGAGCAGTTCTTC	CASSLAISGNNRDEQFF
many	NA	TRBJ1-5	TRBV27	TGTGCCAGCAGACTCTATAGCAATCAGCCCCAGCATTTT	CASRLYSNQPQHF
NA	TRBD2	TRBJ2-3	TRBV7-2	TGTGCCAGCAGCTTAAGGGGGGGGGGACTAGCGGCTAGCACAGATACGCAGTATTTT	CASSLRGGGLAASTDTQYF
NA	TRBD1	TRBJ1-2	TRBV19	TGTGCCAGTAGTAGAAAAGGACAGGGAACCGGCTACACCTTC	CASSRKGQGTGYTF
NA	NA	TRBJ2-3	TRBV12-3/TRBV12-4	TGTGCCAGCAACGGGGGAAGGGGAAGCGGAGGGAGCACAGATACGCAGTATTTT	CASNGGRGSGGSTDTQYF
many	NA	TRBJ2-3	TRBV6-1	TGTGCCAGCAGTGAATGGAAAGGAGATACGCAGTATTTT	CASSEWKGDTQYF
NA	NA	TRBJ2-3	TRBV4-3	TGCGCCAGCAGCCAAGTGGATATGGGGTTCACAGATACGCAGTATTTT	CASSQVDMGFTDTQYF
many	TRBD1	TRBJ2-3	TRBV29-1	TGCAGCACTAGGACGACAGGGGGCACAGATACGCAGTATTTT	CSTRTTGGTDTQYF
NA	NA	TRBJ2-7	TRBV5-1	TGCGCCAGCCACTTATCTAGCTCCTACGAGCAGTACTTC	CASHLSSSYEQYF
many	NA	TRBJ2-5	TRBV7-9	TGTGCCAGCAGCCCCTCTCGGGGAAACCAAGAGACCCAGTACTTC	CASSPSRGNQETQYF
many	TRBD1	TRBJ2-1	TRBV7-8	TGTGCCAGTTCAGGGGGTCCCAGCTCCTACAATGAGCAGTTCTTC	CASSGGPSSYNEQFF
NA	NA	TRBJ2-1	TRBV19	TGTGCCAGTAGTACCTCCGGGGCTGGGGGGACTGGTGAGCAGCTCTTC	CASSTSGAGGTGEQLF
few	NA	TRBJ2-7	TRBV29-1	TGCAGCGTTACAGGGTTCTCCTACGAGCAGTACTTC	CSVTGFSYEQYF
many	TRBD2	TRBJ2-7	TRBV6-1	TGTGCCAGCAGTTATAGCGGGCTTAGCTCCTACGAGCAGTACTTC	CASSYSGLSSYEQYF
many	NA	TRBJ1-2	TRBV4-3	TGCGCCAGCAGCCCCAACGCGTATGTTGGCTACACCTTC	CASSPNAYVGYTF
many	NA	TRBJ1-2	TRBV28	TGTGCCAGCAGTGACCCCGGACCGGCGGGTCAGGCCTACACCTTC	CASSDPGPAGQAYTF
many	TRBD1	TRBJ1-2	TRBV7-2	TGTGCCAGCAGCTCAGGCTCCCAGGGGGCGAGTGGCTACACCTTC	CASSSGSQGASGYTF
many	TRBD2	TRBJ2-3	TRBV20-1	TGCAGTGCAACCGGGACTAGCATCCCAGATACGCAGTATTTT	CSATGTSIPDTQYF
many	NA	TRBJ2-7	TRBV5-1	TGCGCCAGCAGCCACGGGGGCCACGCCTACGAGCAGTACTTC	CASSHGGHAYEQYF
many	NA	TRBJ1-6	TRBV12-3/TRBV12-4	TGTGCCAGCAGTTCGGCAACCGGACTTTCACCCCTCCACTTT	CASSSATGLSPLHF
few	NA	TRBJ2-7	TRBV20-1	TGCAGTGCTACAGACCTTCTACAGAGGAACGAGCAGTACTTC	CSATDLLQRNEQYF
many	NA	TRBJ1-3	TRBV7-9	TGTGCCAGCAGCTTAGCGGGGCGAAACACCATATATTTT	CASSLAGRNTIYF
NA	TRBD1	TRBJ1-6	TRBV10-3	TGTGCCAGCAGTTCAGGGGGGTTCGGTTCACCCCTCCACTTT	CASSSGGFGSPLHF
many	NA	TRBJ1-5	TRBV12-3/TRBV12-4	TGTGCCAGCAGTTTGAGTCAGTCCAATCAGCCCCAGCATTTT	CASSLSQSNQPQHF
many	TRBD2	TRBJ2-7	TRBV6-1	TGTGCCAGCAGCCCTCCGATGGGACTAGCGGGAGGCGAGCAGTACTTC	CASSPPMGLAGGEQYF
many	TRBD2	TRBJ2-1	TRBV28	TGTGCCAGCAGTTTTGAAAGCGGGAGGTTTTATGAGCAGTTCTTC	CASSFESGRFYEQFF